This T cell receptor beta chain was recovered during a study of T-cell reconstitution after alpha-beta-depleted transplantation in children (dated by TCRdb to the mid-2010s). Broadly, across the study: Using TCR repertoire profiling, the study quantitatively followed how T-cell immune reconstitution unfolded in children after TCRalphabeta/CD19-depleted allogeneic hematopoietic cell transplantation.

Trimmed from V: 4 bases; trimmed from J: 3 bases; junction bases lacking a gene match: 6. The CDR3 goes from the cysteine to the phenylalanine over 15 residues. The CDR3 DNA has 45 bases and is translated from base 1. Reading the germline V gene gives CDR1 SGHRS and CDR2 YFSETQ. Library generation was performed with PCR. The sequencer listed for this sample is Illumina HiSeq 2500. Molecular barcoding was employed in the preparation of TCR libraries, with unique molecular identifiers being used to normalize TCRbeta repertoire quantification. Clones were called with MiXCR by TCRdb after fastp trimmed the public reads at Q25, and only in-frame beta chains were retained. All rows with the same CDR3 protein become a single entry with the most common DNA and genes. This sample has about 230,000 distinct CDR3 sequences in its table, and approximately 9% of those were observed once. Of the sample, around 6.2% falls within the top ten clones.

This clonotype was observed a handful of times. Its cognate antigen has yet to be identified. Per-nucleotide qualities are absent, and no much larger clonotype sits a single base away. This TCR was recovered from a human donor who donated a stem cell graft to a child with acute lymphoblastic leukemia. Specimen: PBMCs from the stem cell graft donor, collected from the stem cell graft. The V and J segments used are TRBV5-1 and TRBJ2-1; 8 junctional bases match TRBD1. The CDR3 in this case is CASSHGTGGYNEQFF. The nucleotide sequence is TGCGCCAGCAGCCACGGTACAGGGGGCTACAATGAGCAGTTCTTC.